These T cell receptor beta chains were read from a single sample in a study of shared clonotypes between healthy human individuals. Libraries were prepared by immunoSEQ multiplex PCR; TCRdb keeps only in-frame clonotypes and omits some of them. The sample holds about 1.1 million clones; around 78% are singletons and the top ten take 0.5% to 0.6%. Sequenced sample: memory CD4+ T cells from PBMCs. All receptors derive from a man aged 18 to 30 in good health. Some clones in this sample may be carry-over from other donors' samples. The CDR3 runs from the conserved cysteine through the conserved F or W. A D gene is named only where the DNA matches it firmly. Size is stated for part of the rows, as once, few or many counts, or as a class when the clone is expanded.

CASRSGLAGDTGELFF TGTGCCAGCCGAAGCGGGCTAGCGGGAGACACCGGGGAGCTGTTTTTT TRBJ2-2 TRBD2 . TRBV7-2
CATSREPGRSYEQYF TGTGCCACCAGCAGAGAGCCCGGGCGCTCCTACGAGCAGTACTTC TRBJ2-7 . . TRBV15
CASSSSWAGGSTDTQYF TGCGCCAGCAGCTCATCGTGGGCGGGAGGCAGCACAGATACGCAGTATTTT TRBJ2-3 TRBD2 . TRBV5-1
CASSYSGTSVAGELFF TGTGCCAGCAGTTACTCGGGGACTAGCGTTGCCGGGGAGCTGTTTTTT TRBJ2-2 TRBD2 . TRBV6-6
CASRDQGPNQPQHF TGTGCCAGTAGGGATCAGGGGCCCAATCAGCCCCAGCATTTT TRBJ1-5 . . TRBV2
CAISPGTGGGGGFGYTF TGTGCCATCAGCCCCGGGACAGGGGGAGGTGGAGGTTTTGGCTACACCTTC TRBJ1-2 TRBD1 . TRBV10-3
CASSPQGDYGYTF TGTGCCAGCTCACCCCAGGGTGACTATGGCTACACCTTC TRBJ1-2 . . TRBV18
CASSYRQQPSDEQYF TGTGCCAGCAGCTACCGACAGCAACCCAGCGACGAGCAGTACTTC TRBJ2-7 . few TRBV7-9
CASSFYRGLGPRGQETQYF TGTGCCAGCAGCTTTTACAGGGGGCTGGGCCCCAGGGGCCAAGAGACCCAGTACTTC TRBJ2-5 TRBD1 . TRBV7-2
CASSPQGNSGRGNEQFF TGTGCCAGCAGCCCACAAGGGAATAGCGGGAGGGGTAATGAGCAGTTCTTC TRBJ2-1 TRBD2 once TRBV7-8
CASSRQGNTGELFF TGTGCCAGCAGCCGGCAGGGGAACACCGGGGAGCTGTTTTTT TRBJ2-2 . . TRBV11-3
CASSVTSGYEQFF TGTGCCAGCAGCGTAACTAGCGGATATGAGCAGTTCTTC TRBJ2-1 TRBD2 . TRBV9
CASSDGLGGTGELFF TGCGCCAGCAGTGACGGACTAGGGGGCACCGGGGAGCTGTTTTTT TRBJ2-2 . once TRBV10-1
CASSPGLNYGYTF TGTGCCAGCAGTCCAGGGCTCAACTATGGCTACACCTTC TRBJ1-2 . . TRBV28
CASRERTGAYNEQFF TGTGCCAGCAGAGAAAGGACAGGGGCCTACAATGAGCAGTTCTTC TRBJ2-1 TRBD1 . TRBV6-5
CATSRERGTKLFF TGTGCCACCAGCAGAGAACGCGGGACTAAACTGTTTTTT TRBJ1-4 . . TRBV15
CASSFERREKLFF TGTGCCAGCAGTTTCGAGCGTCGCGAAAAACTGTTTTTT TRBJ1-4 . . TRBV27
CASSPSGSYNEQFF TGTGCCAGCAGTCCTAGCGGGTCCTACAATGAGCAGTTCTTC TRBJ2-1 TRBD2 . TRBV2
CASSEYGPGDNSPLHF TGTGCCAGCAGTGAATACGGGCCGGGGGATAATTCACCCCTCCACTTT TRBJ1-6 . . TRBV25-1
CASSIGRVKSTEAFF TGTGCCAGTAGTATCGGCAGGGTAAAAAGTACTGAAGCTTTCTTT TRBJ1-1 . . TRBV19
CASNGSYEQYF TGTGCCAGTAACGGGAGCTACGAGCAGTACTTC TRBJ2-7 . . TRBV19
CASSFGGTGELFF TGTGCCAGCAGCTTCGGGGGCACCGGGGAGCTGTTTTTT TRBJ2-2 . few TRBV5-8
CASTQSASGVPYEQYF TGTGCCAGCACCCAGTCGGCTAGCGGGGTACCCTACGAGCAGTACTTC TRBJ2-7 TRBD2 . TRBV7-2
CASSPDSSGANVLTF TGTGCCAGCAGTCCCGACTCCTCTGGGGCCAACGTCCTGACTTTC TRBJ2-6 . once TRBV2
CASSFYPAKNIQYF TGTGCCAGCAGCTTTTACCCAGCCAAAAACATTCAGTACTTC TRBJ2-4 . . TRBV7-8
CASSYPRMGGQIGNEQFF TGTGCCAGCAGCTACCCCCGTATGGGGGGACAAATTGGGAATGAGCAGTTCTTC TRBJ2-1 . . TRBV27
CASSVYRALSGNTIYF TGTGCCAGCAGTGTATATCGGGCTCTCTCTGGAAACACCATATATTTT TRBJ1-3 . . TRBV2
CASSSDGQNTEAFF TGTGCCAGCAGTTCGGACGGACAGAACACTGAAGCTTTCTTT TRBJ1-1 . . TRBV6-5
CASSNMGQGNQPQHF TGTGCCAGCAGTAATATGGGACAGGGGAATCAGCCCCAGCATTTT TRBJ1-5 TRBD1 . TRBV2
CASSQGTSNQPQHF TGCGCCAGCAGCCAAGGGACATCCAATCAGCCCCAGCATTTT TRBJ1-5 . . TRBV4-1
CASSRLGTGELFF TGTGCCAGCAGCCGACTAGGCACCGGGGAGCTGTTTTTT TRBJ2-2 . . TRBV5-6
CASSYSTDSYEQYF TGTGCCAGCAGCTATTCGACAGACTCCTACGAGCAGTACTTC TRBJ2-7 . . TRBV6-1
CASSTNGDSNQPQHF TGTGCCAGCAGTACTAACGGGGATAGCAATCAGCCCCAGCATTTT TRBJ1-5 . many TRBV27
CASSPGSDTQYF TGTGCCAGCAGCCCCGGATCGGATACGCAGTATTTT TRBJ2-3 . . TRBV11-3
CASSTGDYEQYF TGTGCCAGCAGTACAGGAGACTACGAGCAGTACTTC TRBJ2-7 . once TRBV6-1
CASSQDRLTDTQYF TGTGCCAGCAGCCAGGACAGACTCACAGATACGCAGTATTTT TRBJ2-3 . . TRBV4-2
CASSPRGREQYF TGTGCCAGCAGCCCCCGGGGGCGCGAGCAGTACTTC TRBJ2-7 . . TRBV7-6